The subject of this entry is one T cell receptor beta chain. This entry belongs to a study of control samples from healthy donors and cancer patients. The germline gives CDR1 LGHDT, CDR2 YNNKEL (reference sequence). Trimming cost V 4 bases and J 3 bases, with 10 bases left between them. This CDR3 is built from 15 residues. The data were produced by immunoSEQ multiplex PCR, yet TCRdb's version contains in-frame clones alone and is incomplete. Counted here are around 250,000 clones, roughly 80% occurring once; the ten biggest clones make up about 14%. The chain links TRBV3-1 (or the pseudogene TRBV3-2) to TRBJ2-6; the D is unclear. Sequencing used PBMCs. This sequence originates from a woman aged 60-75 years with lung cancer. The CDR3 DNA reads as TGTGCCAGCAGCCTCCAGAGTGGTGGGGCCAACGTCCTGACTTTC. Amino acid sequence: CASSLQSGGANVLTF.